What follows describes a single T cell receptor beta chain. This CDR3 has 14 residues. With V trimmed by 4 bases and J by 8 bases, 11 bases remained unmatched. Germline V CDR1 and CDR2: SGHNT, YYREEE (reference sequence). Cohorts were determined from participant-reported clinical history. The data originate from a study of blood T cell repertoires in COVID-19. Only in-frame clones appear in the TCRdb table, and some are missing; sequencing was by immunoSEQ multiplex PCR. The table lists around 250,000 clones, roughly 85% of them singletons. The sample taken for sequencing was PBMCs or T cells enriched from blood (not recorded which). The V and J genes are TRBV5-4 and TRBJ1-2; 7 bases agree with TRBD1. The source of this sequence is a woman aged 45-65 years who had been exposed to COVID-19. CDR3 loop: CASSRPTGLEGYTF. The CDR3 nucleotides are TGTGCCAGCAGCCGCCCGACAGGGTTGGAGGGCTACACCTTC.